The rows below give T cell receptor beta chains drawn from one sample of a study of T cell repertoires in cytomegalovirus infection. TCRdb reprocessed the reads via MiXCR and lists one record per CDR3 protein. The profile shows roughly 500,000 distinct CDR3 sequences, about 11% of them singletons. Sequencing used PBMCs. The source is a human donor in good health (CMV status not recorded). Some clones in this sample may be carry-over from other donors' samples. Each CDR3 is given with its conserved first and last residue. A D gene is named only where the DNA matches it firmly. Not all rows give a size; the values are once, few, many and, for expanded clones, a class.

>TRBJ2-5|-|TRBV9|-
CASSVGLQETQYF
TGTGCCAGCAGCGTAGGCTTGCAAGAGACCCAGTACTTC
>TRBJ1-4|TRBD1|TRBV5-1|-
CASSFLGAWTGGEKLFF
TGCGCCAGCAGCTTTTTGGGTGCGTGGACAGGGGGCGAAAAACTGTTTTTT
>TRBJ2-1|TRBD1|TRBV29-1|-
CSVNSGTGGNEQFF
TGCAGCGTTAATTCCGGGACAGGGGGCAATGAGCAGTTCTTC
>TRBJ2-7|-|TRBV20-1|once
CSASFHRPYEQYF
TGCAGTGCTTCCTTCCATCGGCCCTACGAGCAGTACTTC
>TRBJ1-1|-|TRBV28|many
CASSLVGPLGTEAFF
TGTGCCAGCAGTTTAGTGGGACCCCTAGGGACTGAAGCTTTCTTT
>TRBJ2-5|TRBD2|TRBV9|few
CASSVGTSAQETQYF
TGTGCCAGCAGCGTAGGCACTAGCGCCCAAGAGACCCAGTACTTC
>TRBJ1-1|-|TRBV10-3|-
CAITGRANTEAFF
TGTGCCATCACCGGACGGGCCAACACTGAAGCTTTCTTT
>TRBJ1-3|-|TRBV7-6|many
CASSTGGNTIYF
TGTGCCAGCAGTACGGGGGGAAACACCATATATTTT
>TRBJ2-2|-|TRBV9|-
CASSNRGGNTGELFF
TGTGCCAGCAGCAACCGAGGGGGGAACACCGGGGAGCTGTTTTTT
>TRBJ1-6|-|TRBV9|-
CASSVDGLYSPLHF
TGTGCCAGCAGCGTAGACGGTCTCTATTCACCCCTCCACTTT
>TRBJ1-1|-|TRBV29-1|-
CSVVGISMNTEAFF
TGCAGCGTTGTGGGGATAAGCATGAACACTGAAGCTTTCTTT
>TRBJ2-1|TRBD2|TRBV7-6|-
CASSDLIGAGGGNEQFF
TGTGCCAGCAGCGACCTTATAGGAGCGGGAGGGGGCAATGAGCAGTTCTTC